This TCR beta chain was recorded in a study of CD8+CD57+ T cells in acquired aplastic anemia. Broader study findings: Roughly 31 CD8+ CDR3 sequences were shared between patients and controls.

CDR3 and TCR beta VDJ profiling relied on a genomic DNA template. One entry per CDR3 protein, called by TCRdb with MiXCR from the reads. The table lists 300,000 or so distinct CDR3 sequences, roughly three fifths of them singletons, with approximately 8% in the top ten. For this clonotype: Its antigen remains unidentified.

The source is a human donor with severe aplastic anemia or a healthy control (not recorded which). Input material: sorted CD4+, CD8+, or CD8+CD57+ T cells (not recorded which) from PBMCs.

DNA of the CDR3: TGTGCCACCGTTGGTGGGACTAGATCTTTCGAGCAGTACTTC. It yields the protein CATVGGTRSFEQYF. The chain uses TRBV2 and TRBJ2-7, with 8 nucleotides matching TRBD2. CDR3 size: 14 residues. Germline lookup yields CDR1 SNHLY and CDR2 FYNNEI. Germline trimming cut 10 bases from V and 6 bases from J; bases unmatched to any gene: 14.